The 5 T cell receptor beta chains reported below all come from one sample, sequenced in a study of control samples from healthy donors and cancer patients (TCRdb year 2020). Libraries came from the immunoSEQ multiplex PCR assay. TCRdb carries this immuneACCESS record with in-frame sequences only. Its versions omit some clonotypes, under half of them owing to an unresolved V gene in the studies checked, with the rest unexplained. The sample table contains about 150,000 clones; only one count was recorded for roughly 93% of them. Roughly 5.5% of the sample rests with the top ten. Sequencing was carried out using blood. All receptors derive from a man aged 18 to 35 in good health.

V and J are TRBV11-3 and TRBJ2-7; D is perhaps TRBD1 (6 bases). Germline CDR1 is SGHNT and CDR2 is YENEEA. V was trimmed by 6 bases and J by 6 bases, leaving 18 bases between them. The CDR3 spans 14 residues. Written as DNA, the CDR3 is TGTGCCAGCAGTTCTACGAGGGGGTCGAGCGAGCAGTACTTC. It translates to CASSSTRGSSEQYF.

This chain links TRBV7-2 with TRBJ1-1; D perhaps matches TRBD1 (5 bases). The ends were cut back, 2 bases at V and 4 bases at J, with 11 bases in the middle. The CDR3 length is 14 residues. Germline V lookup: CDR1 SGHTA, CDR2 FQGNSA. The CDR3 DNA reads TGTGCCAGCAGCTTACTCGATAGGGGCACTGAAGCTTTCTTT. It translates to CASSLLDRGTEAFF.

The chain links TRBV18 to TRBJ2-6, with 9 bases aligning to TRBD1. V lost 3 bases to trimming and J lost 0 bases; unmatched junction nucleotides: 6. Per germline, CDR1 KGHSH and CDR2 LQKENI. This CDR3 is built from 18 residues. Here the CDR3 DNA reads TGTGCCAGCTCACCTCCGGGACAGGGCCACTCTGGGGCCAACGTCCTGACTTTC. Encoded protein: CASSPPGQGHSGANVLTF. The full variable domain, completed using reference TRBV18 and TRBJ2-6, is NAGVMQNPRHLVRRRGQEARLRCSPMKGHSHVYWYRQLPEEGLKFMVYLQKENIIDESGMPKERFSAEFPKEGPSILRIQQVVRGDSAAYFCASSPPGQGHSGANVLTFGAGSRLTVL.

J is TRBJ2-1 and V is TRBV14; D is possibly TRBD1 or TRBD2 (5 bases each). Germline V lookup: CDR1 SGHDN, CDR2 FVKESK. The ends were cut back, 4 bases at V and 3 bases at J, with 13 bases in the middle. The CDR3 sequence is 15 residues long. This CDR3 reads CASSPNWGSYNEQFF. In DNA, the CDR3 is TGTGCCAGCAGCCCTAATTGGGGGAGCTACAATGAGCAGTTCTTC.

The chain uses TRBV7-2 and TRBJ1-3; D might be TRBD1 (5 bases). This CDR3 is 14 amino acids long. Germline V CDR1 and CDR2: SGHTA, FQGNSA. V gave up 3 bases and J gave up 8 bases, with 14 bases separating them. CDR3 residues: CASSFKGRPDTIYF. DNA of the CDR3: TGTGCCAGCAGCTTTAAGGGGCGACCGGACACCATATATTTT.